The T cell receptor (beta chain) under discussion was sequenced for a study of blood T cell repertoires in COVID-19. Clones were read by immunoSEQ multiplex PCR, and TCRdb kept only the in-frame ones, dropping some. The sample lists roughly 290,000 clones, roughly 85% occurring once. Germline V gene data show CDR1 as SGHDN and CDR2 as FVKESK. The CDR3 has 14 residues. A note on this clone: This may come from a read error, since a much larger clone is one base off.

The sequence came from a woman between 25 and 40 years old who had recovered from COVID-19. The material sequenced was PBMCs or T cells enriched from blood (not recorded which). V and J are TRBV14 and TRBJ1-1; a weak D match, TRBD1 (5 bases). Here the CDR3 reads CASSHPGHDLEVFF. The DNA for the CDR3 is TGTGCCAGCAGCCACCCTGGACACGATCTTGAAGTTTTCTTT.